These T cell receptor beta chains were read from a single sample in a study of T cell responses to AZD1222 COVID-19 vaccine. Sequenced by immunoSEQ multiplex PCR; TCRdb stores in-frame clones only, minus some. The sample records around 200,000 clones, over 90% being singletons. This material consisted of peripheral blood, taken on day 0 of AZD1222 vaccination. The receptor set was obtained from an adult in good health. The CDR3 runs from the conserved cysteine through the conserved F or W. The D gene is left open where the match is weak.

D: -; J: TRBJ2-1; length: 13; V: TRBV6-4; DNA: TGTGCCAGCAGTGACTCATACGACAATGAGCAGTTCTTC; CDR3: CASSDSYDNEQFF
D: TRBD1; J: TRBJ1-2; length: 14; V: TRBV4-1; DNA: TGCGCCAGCAGCCAAGGGACAGGGCGGGGTGGCTACACCTTC; CDR3: CASSQGTGRGGYTF
D: -; J: TRBJ1-6; length: 13; V: TRBV25-1; DNA: TGTGCCAGCAGTGTTCAAGAAGATTCACCCCTCCACTTT; CDR3: CASSVQEDSPLHF
D: -; J: TRBJ2-3; length: 13; V: TRBV24-1; DNA: TGTGCCACCAGCCCCTCGAACACAGATACGCAGTATTTT; CDR3: CATSPSNTDTQYF
D: -; J: TRBJ2-1; length: 15; V: TRBV21-1; DNA: TGTGCCAGCAGCAAAATAATAGCGGGGGATAGTGAGCAGTTCTTC; CDR3: CASSKIIAGDSEQFF
D: TRBD1; J: TRBJ1-2; length: 15; V: TRBV7-8; DNA: TGTGCCAGCAGGCTCTCAGGGGGAGGGGGTTATGGCTACACCTTC; CDR3: CASRLSGGGGYGYTF
D: -; J: TRBJ2-1; length: 13; V: TRBV23-1; DNA: TGCGCCAGCAGTAACGGAGGAGACAATGAGCAGTTCTTC; CDR3: CASSNGGDNEQFF
D: -; J: TRBJ1-1; length: 15; V: TRBV5-1; DNA: TGCGCCAGCAGCTTGGCGGGGGCGGGGAACACTGAAGCTTTCTTT; CDR3: CASSLAGAGNTEAFF
D: TRBD2; J: TRBJ2-2; length: 17; V: TRBV7-2; DNA: TGTGCCAGCAGCTTATTTTCTAGCGGGAGGTTGACCGGGGAGCTGTTTTTT; CDR3: CASSLFSSGRLTGELFF
D: TRBD2; J: TRBJ2-2; length: 15; V: TRBV7-6; DNA: TGTGCCAGCAGAGGAGCGGGAGGTGTCACCGGGGAGCTGTTTTTT; CDR3: CASRGAGGVTGELFF
D: -; J: TRBJ2-7; length: 12; V: TRBV15; DNA: TGTGCCACCAGCAGAGCTGGAAACGAGCAGTACTTC; CDR3: CATSRAGNEQYF